Shown below are 15 T cell receptor beta chains from a single sample sequenced in a study of blood T cells in healthy people across ages. Then a second PCR, running about 7 to 11 cycles, was carried out with a sample-barcoded 5' primer and a J-beta primer mix. TCRdb reprocessed the 5' RACE reads via MiXCR and lists one record per CDR3 protein. The table has 1,100,000 or so distinct CDR3 sequences, more than 35% seen once. The specimen sequenced was blood. All receptors derive from a woman aged 55-69 years in good health.

This clonotype was seen more than once but under ten times. V is TRBV20-1 and J is TRBJ2-5; D gene uncertain. Trimming took off 0 bases at V and 5 bases at J, with 13 bases between the two ends. CDR3 length equals 14 residues. The germline CDR1 and CDR2 sequences are DFQATT and SNEGSKA (reference sequence). The CDR3 region has the DNA TGCAGTGCTAGAGATCTTTCCCTGCTTGAGACCCAGTACTTC. The encoded protein is CSARDLSLLETQYF.

The chain uses TRBV29-1 and TRBJ2-1; D unclear. The CDR3 length is 15 residues. V was clipped by 7 bases and J by 0 bases, with 16 bases between them. CDR1 is SQVTM, CDR2 ANQGSEA, per germline. This CDR3 is CSASLGISSYNEQFF. DNA of the CDR3: TGCAGCGCCAGTCTAGGGATAAGCTCCTACAATGAGCAGTTCTTC.

The chain couples TRBV5-1 to TRBJ1-2, with D perhaps matching TRBD1 (5 bases). CDR3 length: 14 amino acids. Per germline, CDR1 SGHRS and CDR2 YFSETQ. V was trimmed by 4 bases and J by 5 bases, leaving 15 bases between them. The CDR3 loop is CASSTRDGDYGYTF. CDR3 nucleotides: TGCGCCAGCAGCACCCGGGACGGGGATTATGGCTACACCTTC.

The chain links TRBV2 to TRBJ1-5; the D is unclear. Germline V gene sequence: CDR1 SNHLY, CDR2 FYNNEI. V lost 4 bases and J 0 bases, leaving 10 bases between the germline ends. CDR3 length equals 15 residues. For the CDR3, the DNA is TGTGCCAGCAGTGCGGAGGAAGATAGCAATCAGCCCCAGCATTTT. This sequence encodes CASSAEEDSNQPQHF.

In its sample, this clonotype was seen a few times. V and J are TRBV5-5 and TRBJ2-5, with D possibly being TRBD1 or TRBD2 (6 bases each). V lost 4 bases and J 7 bases, leaving 29 bases between the germline ends. CDR3 size: 18 residues. Looked up from germline, CDR1 is SGHKS and CDR2 is YYEKEE (reference sequence). CDR3 in amino acids: CASSPRPIGGLERGTQYF. The CDR3 nucleotides are TGTGCCAGCAGCCCACGGCCGATCGGGGGCCTTGAGAGAGGGACCCAGTACTTC.

This clonotype was counted only a few times. The chain joins TRBV6-5 to TRBJ2-5; D is possibly TRBD2 (6 bases). CDR3 length: 16 amino acids. Trimming shortened V by 2 bases and J by 1 base, and 14 bases separated the two germline ends. Germline V gives CDR1 MNHEY, CDR2 SVGAGI. CDR3: CASSYLAGSAQETQYF. Written as DNA, the CDR3 is TGTGCCAGCAGTTACCTGGCGGGATCGGCCCAAGAGACCCAGTACTTC.

The V gene is TRBV27, the J gene TRBJ1-1; weak D call: TRBD1 (5 bases). CDR1 MNHEY and CDR2 SMNVEV come from the germline V gene (reference sequence). Trimming cost V 2 bases and J 5 bases, with 15 bases left between them. This CDR3 has 15 residues. CDR3 amino acids: CASSLVPAAGTEAFF. CDR3 DNA sequence: TGTGCCAGCAGTTTAGTTCCGGCGGCAGGGACTGAAGCTTTCTTT.

CDR3 coding DNA: TGTGCCAGCAGATCAGGGGGCTCGGGCAATCAGCCCCAGCATTTT. Its protein product is CASRSGGSGNQPQHF. The chain has TRBV27 and TRBJ1-5; 8 positions match TRBD1. V was pared by 6 bases and J by 2 bases, with 6 bases of the junction left unmatched. The germline V gene encodes CDR1 MNHEY and CDR2 SMNVEV (reference sequence). CDR3 size: 15 residues.

The chain combines TRBV10-3 with TRBJ2-3, with unresolved D. Between the trimmed V and J ends, which lost 2 bases and 1 base, there was a span of 7 bases. Germline assignment: CDR1 ENHRY and CDR2 SYGVKD. The CDR3 has 14 residues. In nucleotides, the CDR3 is TGTGCCATCAGTGAGCGGCAGGGCACAGATACGCAGTATTTT. It yields the protein CAISERQGTDTQYF.

This clonotype was observed a few times. The chain carries TRBV5-1 and TRBJ2-2, with D unresolved. V gave up 4 bases and J gave up 3 bases, with 7 bases separating them. Per germline, CDR1 SGHRS and CDR2 YFSETQ. CDR3 size: 13 residues. The CDR3 DNA follows: TGCGCCAGCAGCACCCGACACACCGGGGAGCTGTTTTTT. Encoded protein: CASSTRHTGELFF.

This chain connects TRBV6-5 to TRBJ2-7, with a possible D match to TRBD2 (6 bases). This CDR3 spans 15 amino acids. Germline V CDR1 and CDR2: MNHEY, SVGAGI. Trimming took 5 bases from V and 5 from J, leaving 19 bases between them. This CDR3 is CASSGLPGLYHEQYF. In nucleotides, the CDR3 is TGTGCCAGCAGTGGGCTTCCGGGACTCTACCACGAGCAGTACTTC.

This clonotype has just a few counts. The V and J genes are TRBV29-1 and TRBJ1-4, with a weak D call TRBD1 (6 bases). This CDR3 spans 14 amino acids. The germline V gene has CDR1 SQVTM and CDR2 ANQGSEA. Trimming shortened V by 1 base and J by 2 bases, and 8 bases separated the two germline ends. In nucleotides, the CDR3 is TGCAGCGTTGAAGCGACAGGCACTAATGAAAAACTGTTTTTT. This sequence encodes CSVEATGTNEKLFF.

The count of this clonotype is one. V gene TRBV3-1 combines with J gene TRBJ2-1; TRBD2 agrees at 15 bases. CDR3 length equals 21 residues. The germline gives CDR1 LGHDT, CDR2 YNNKEL (reference sequence). The V and J ends lost 10 bases and 1 base, in that order; junction bases with no gene match: 20. Here the CDR3 DNA reads TGTGCCACTAGAGCGACCGGCGGGACTAGCGGGAGGATGAGGTCCTACAATGAGCAGTTCTTC. Protein sequence: CATRATGGTSGRMRSYNEQFF.

About this clonotype: One end of the junction does not line up with germline, which may come from a read error. The chain combines TRBV6-1 with TRBJ2-7; 11 nucleotides align to TRBD2. Per germline, CDR1 MNHNS and CDR2 SASEGT. This CDR3 contains 15 residues. For the CDR3, the DNA is TGTGTCAGCAGTGAAGCTAGCGGGAGGATCTACGAGCAGTACTTC. Translating gives CVSSEASGRIYEQYF.

The chain couples TRBV5-6 to TRBJ2-1; a possible D gene is TRBD2 (6 bases). The CDR3 is 16 residues long. In germline, CDR1 is SGHDT, CDR2 YYEEEE. The V end lost 3 bases, the J end lost 5 bases, and 18 bases lay between the germline ends. As DNA, the CDR3 is TGTGCCAGCAGCTCCGAGGGAGGCGAGGCGGACAATGAGCAGTTCTTC. This encodes CASSSEGGEADNEQFF.